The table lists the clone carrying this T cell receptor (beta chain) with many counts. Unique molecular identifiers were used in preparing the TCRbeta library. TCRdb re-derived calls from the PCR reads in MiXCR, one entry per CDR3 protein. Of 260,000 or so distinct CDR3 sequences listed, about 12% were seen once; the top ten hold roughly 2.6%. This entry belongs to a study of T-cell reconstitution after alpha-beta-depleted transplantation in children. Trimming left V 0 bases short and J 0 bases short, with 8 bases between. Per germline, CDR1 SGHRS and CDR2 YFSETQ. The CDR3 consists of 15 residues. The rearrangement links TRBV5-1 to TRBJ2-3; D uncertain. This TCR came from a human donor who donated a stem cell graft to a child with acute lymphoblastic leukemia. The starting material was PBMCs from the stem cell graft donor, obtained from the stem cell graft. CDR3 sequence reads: CASSLDTRSTDTQYF. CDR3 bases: TGCGCCAGCAGCTTGGACACGCGGAGCACAGATACGCAGTATTTT.